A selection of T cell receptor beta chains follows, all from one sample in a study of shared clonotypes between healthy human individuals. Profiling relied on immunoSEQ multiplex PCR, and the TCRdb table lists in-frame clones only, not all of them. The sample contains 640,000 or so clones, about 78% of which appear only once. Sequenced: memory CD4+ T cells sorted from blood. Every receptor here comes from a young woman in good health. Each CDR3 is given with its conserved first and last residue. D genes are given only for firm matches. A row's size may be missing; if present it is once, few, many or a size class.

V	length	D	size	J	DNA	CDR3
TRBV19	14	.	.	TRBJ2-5	TGTGCCAGTAGACCCAGGGTACCGGGGGAGACCCAGTACTTC	CASRPRVPGETQYF
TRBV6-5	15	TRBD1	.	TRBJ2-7	TGTGCCAGCAGTTACTCGACGGGACAGACCTACGAGCAGTACTTC	CASSYSTGQTYEQYF
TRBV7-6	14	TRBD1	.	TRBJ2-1	TGTGCCAGCAGCTTGAGACAGGGGGCTAATGAGCAGTTCTTC	CASSLRQGANEQFF
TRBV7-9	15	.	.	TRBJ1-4	TGTGCCAGCAGCTTAGGTTGGGGGTCCACGGAAAAACTGTTTTTT	CASSLGWGSTEKLFF
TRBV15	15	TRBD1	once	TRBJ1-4	TGTGCCACCAGCAGAAGACAGGGTGGAAAGGAAAAACTGTTTTTT	CATSRRQGGKEKLFF
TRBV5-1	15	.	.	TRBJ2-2	TGCGCCAGCAGCTCGCGGAGTGATAGCACCGGGGAGCTGTTTTTT	CASSSRSDSTGELFF
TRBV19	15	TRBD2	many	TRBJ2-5	TGTGCCAGTAGTCCAACTAGACTAGCCGGAGAGACCCAGTACTTC	CASSPTRLAGETQYF
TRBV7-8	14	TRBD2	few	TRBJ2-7	TGTGCCAGCAGCCCCGGGACTAGCGCGCACGAGCAGTACTTC	CASSPGTSAHEQYF
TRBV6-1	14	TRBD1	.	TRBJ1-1	TGTGCCAGCAGTAACAGGGGGCAGAACACTGAAGCTTTCTTT	CASSNRGQNTEAFF
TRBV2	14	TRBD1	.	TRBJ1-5	TGTGCCAGCTCGACAGGGTTCAGCAATCAGCCCCAGCATTTT	CASSTGFSNQPQHF
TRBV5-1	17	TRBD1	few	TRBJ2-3	TGCGCCAGCAGCCCCAGGGGACAGGGGGCGCAGGGGGATACGCAGTATTTT	CASSPRGQGAQGDTQYF
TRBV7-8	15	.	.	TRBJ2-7	TGTGCCAGCAGCTTAGGTCCTGAAATATCCTACGAGCAGTACTTC	CASSLGPEISYEQYF
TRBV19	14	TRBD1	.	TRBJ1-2	TGTGCCAGTAGTCGAGGTCGGGACAGGGATGGCTACACCTTC	CASSRGRDRDGYTF